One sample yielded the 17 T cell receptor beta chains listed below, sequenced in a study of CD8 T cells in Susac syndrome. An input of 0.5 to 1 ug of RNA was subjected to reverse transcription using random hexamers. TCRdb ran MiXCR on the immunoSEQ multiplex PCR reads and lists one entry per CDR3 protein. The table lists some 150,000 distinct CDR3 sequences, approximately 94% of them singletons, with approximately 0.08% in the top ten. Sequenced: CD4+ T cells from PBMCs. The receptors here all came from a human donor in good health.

DNA of the CDR3: TGTGCCAGCAGTCCACCACAGGGAAGAGTTGAAGCTTTCTTT. Translation gives CASSPPQGRVEAFF. This chain uses TRBV28 with TRBJ1-1; TRBD1 might be the D (6 bases). Germline V lookup: CDR1 MDHEN, CDR2 SYDVKM. The CDR3 is made up of 14 amino acids. Trimming cost V 5 bases and J 7 bases, with 17 bases left between them.

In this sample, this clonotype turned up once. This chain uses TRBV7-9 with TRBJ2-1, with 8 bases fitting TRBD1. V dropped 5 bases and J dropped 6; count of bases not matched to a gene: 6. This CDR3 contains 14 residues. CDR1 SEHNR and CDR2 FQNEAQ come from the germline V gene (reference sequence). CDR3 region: CASSPGTGSNEQFF. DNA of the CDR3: TGTGCCAGCAGCCCTGGGACAGGTTCCAATGAGCAGTTCTTC.

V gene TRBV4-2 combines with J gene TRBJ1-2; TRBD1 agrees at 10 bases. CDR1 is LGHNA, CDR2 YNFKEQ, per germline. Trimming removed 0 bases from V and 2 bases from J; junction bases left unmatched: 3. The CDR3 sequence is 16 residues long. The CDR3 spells CASSQDATGGNYGYTF. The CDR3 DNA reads TGTGCCAGCAGCCAAGATGCGACAGGGGGCAACTATGGCTACACCTTC.

Written as DNA, the CDR3 is TGTGCCAGCAGCCCTCGGGTTTCCTACGAGCAGTACTTC. Its translation is CASSPRVSYEQYF. The chain joins TRBV7-8 to TRBJ2-7, with D uncertain. The germline gives CDR1 SGHVS, CDR2 FQNEAQ. This CDR3 contains 13 residues. Trimming removed 5 bases at V and 1 base at J, with 9 bases between.

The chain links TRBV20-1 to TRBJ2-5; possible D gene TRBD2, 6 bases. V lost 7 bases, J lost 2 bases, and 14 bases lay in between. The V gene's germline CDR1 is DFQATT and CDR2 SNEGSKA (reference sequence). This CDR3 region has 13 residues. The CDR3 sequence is CSGWGSGQETQYF. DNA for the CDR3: TGCAGTGGATGGGGGAGCGGGCAAGAGACCCAGTACTTC.

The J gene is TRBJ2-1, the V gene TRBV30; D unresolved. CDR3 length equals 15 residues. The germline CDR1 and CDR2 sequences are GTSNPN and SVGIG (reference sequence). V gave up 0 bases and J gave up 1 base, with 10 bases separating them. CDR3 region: CAWSVGLGSYNEQFF. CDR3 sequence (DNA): TGTGCCTGGAGTGTTGGATTGGGGTCCTACAATGAGCAGTTCTTC.

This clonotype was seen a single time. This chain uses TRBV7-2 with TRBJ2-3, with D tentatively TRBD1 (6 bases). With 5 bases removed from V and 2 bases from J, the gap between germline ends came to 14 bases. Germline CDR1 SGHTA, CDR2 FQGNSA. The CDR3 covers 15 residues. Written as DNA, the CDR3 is TGTGCCAGCAGCACTACAGGGATTAACACAGATACGCAGTATTTT. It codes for CASSTTGINTDTQYF. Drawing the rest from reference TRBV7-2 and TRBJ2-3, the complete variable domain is GAGVSQSPSNKVTEKGKDVELRCDPISGHTALYWYRQSLGQGLEFLIYFQGNSAPDKSGLPSDRFSAERTGGSVSTLTIQRTQQEDSAVYLCASSTTGINTDTQYFGPGTRLTVL.

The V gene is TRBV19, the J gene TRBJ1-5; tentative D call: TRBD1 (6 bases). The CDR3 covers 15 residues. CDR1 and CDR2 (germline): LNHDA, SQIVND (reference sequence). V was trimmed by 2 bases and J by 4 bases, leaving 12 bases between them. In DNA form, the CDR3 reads TGTGCCAGTAGTATATGGCAGGGGCAAAATCAGCCCCAGCATTTT. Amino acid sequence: CASSIWQGQNQPQHF. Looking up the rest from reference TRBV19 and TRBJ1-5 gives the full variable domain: DGGITQSPKYLFRKEGQNVTLSCEQNLNHDAMYWYRQDPGQGLRLIYYSQIVNDFQKGDIAEGYSVSREKKESFPLTVTSAQKNPTAFYLCASSIWQGQNQPQHFGDGTRLSIL.

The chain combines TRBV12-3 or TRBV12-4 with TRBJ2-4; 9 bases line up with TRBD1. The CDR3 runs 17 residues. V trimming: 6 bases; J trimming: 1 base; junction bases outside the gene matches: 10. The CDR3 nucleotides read TGTGCCAGCAGACCCACCACAGGGGGCGCGGCCAAAAACATTCAGTACTTC. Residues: CASRPTTGGAAKNIQYF.

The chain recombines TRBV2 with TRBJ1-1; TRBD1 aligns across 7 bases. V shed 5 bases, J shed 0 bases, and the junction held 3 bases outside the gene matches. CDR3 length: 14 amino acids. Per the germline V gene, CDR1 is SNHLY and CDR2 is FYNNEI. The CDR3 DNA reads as TGTGCCAGCAGTTGGGGACAGCTGAACACTGAAGCTTTCTTT. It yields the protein CASSWGQLNTEAFF.

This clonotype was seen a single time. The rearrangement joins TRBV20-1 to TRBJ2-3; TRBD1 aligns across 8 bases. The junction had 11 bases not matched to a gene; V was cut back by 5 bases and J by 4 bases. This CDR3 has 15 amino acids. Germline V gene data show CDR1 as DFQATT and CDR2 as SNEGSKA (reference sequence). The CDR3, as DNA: TGCAGTGCTCCCCAGATGGACAGGGACGCAGATACGCAGTATTTT. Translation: CSAPQMDRDADTQYF.

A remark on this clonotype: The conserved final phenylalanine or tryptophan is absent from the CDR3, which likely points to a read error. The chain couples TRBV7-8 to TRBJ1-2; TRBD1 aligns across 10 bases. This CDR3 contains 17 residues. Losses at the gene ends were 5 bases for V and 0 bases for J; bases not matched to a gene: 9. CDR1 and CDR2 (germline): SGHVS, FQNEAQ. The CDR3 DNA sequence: TGTGCCAGCAGCGGCCGGGACAGGGGACGGGCTAACTATGGCTACACCCTC. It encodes CASSGRDRGRANYGYTL.

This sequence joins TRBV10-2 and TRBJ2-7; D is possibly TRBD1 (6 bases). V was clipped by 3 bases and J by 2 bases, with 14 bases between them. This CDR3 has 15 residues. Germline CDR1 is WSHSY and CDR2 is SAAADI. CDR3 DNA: TGCGCCAGCAGTGATATAGGGGGACGGACCTACGAGCAGTACTTC. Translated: CASSDIGGRTYEQYF.

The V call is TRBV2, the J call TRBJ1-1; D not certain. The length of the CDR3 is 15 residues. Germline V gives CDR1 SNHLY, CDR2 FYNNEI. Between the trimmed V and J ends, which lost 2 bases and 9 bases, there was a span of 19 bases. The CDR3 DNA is TGTGCCAGCAGTGAAACGACACCCTTACTTAGTCAAGCTTTCTTT. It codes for CASSETTPLLSQAFF.

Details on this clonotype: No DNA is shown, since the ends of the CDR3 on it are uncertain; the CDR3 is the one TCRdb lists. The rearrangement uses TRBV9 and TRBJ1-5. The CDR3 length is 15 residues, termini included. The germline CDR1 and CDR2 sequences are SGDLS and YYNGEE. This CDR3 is CASSVDFRGNQPQHF.

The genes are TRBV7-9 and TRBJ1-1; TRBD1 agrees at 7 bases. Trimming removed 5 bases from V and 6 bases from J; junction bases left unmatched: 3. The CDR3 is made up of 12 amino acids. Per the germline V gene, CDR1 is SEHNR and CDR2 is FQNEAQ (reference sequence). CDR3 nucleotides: TGTGCCAGCAGCCGGGACAGCTCTGAAGCTTTCTTT. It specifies CASSRDSSEAFF.

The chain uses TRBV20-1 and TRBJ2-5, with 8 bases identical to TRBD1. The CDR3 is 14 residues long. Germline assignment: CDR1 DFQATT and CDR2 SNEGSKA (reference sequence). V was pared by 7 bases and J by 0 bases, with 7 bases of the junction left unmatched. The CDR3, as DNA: TGCAGTGTCAGGGGGCAGAGCTACCAAGAGACCCAGTACTTC. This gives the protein CSVRGQSYQETQYF.